The sequence of this T cell receptor (beta chain) was determined in a study of T-cell reconstitution after alpha-beta-depleted transplantation in children (dated by TCRdb to 2015 to 2016). Context from the whole study: Using TCR repertoire profiling, the study quantitatively followed how T-cell immune reconstitution unfolded in children after TCRalphabeta/CD19-depleted allogeneic hematopoietic cell transplantation.

This clonotype was seen only a few times. The specificity of this receptor is unknown. Per-nucleotide qualities are absent, and no much larger clonotype sits a single base away. The library was produced with PCR. The reads were generated on an Illumina HiSeq 2500. Molecular barcoding was employed in the preparation of TCR libraries, with unique molecular identifiers being used to normalize TCRbeta repertoire quantification. TCRdb handled the public reads itself, with Q25 trimming in fastp and clone calling in MiXCR, and kept productive beta chains. Each CDR3 protein gets just one entry, which takes the most common genes and DNA from the rows behind it. This sample is represented by over 150,000 distinct CDR3 sequences; about 15% of them were singletons. The ten biggest clones cover 13% of the sample. The germline V gene yields KGHSH for CDR1 and LQKENI for CDR2. Taken from cysteine to phenylalanine, the CDR3 has 16 residues. Only the CDR3 portion is preserved as DNA: 48 bases, with reading frame beginning at the first base. The junction shows trimming of 0 bases on V and 5 bases on J, and the gene matches do not reach 7 bases of it.

This chain joins TRBV18 to TRBJ2-5, and TRBD2 matches 9 of the central bases. The specimen was PBMCs from the stem cell graft donor, collected from the stem cell graft. The clonotype comes from a human donor who donated a stem cell graft to a child with acute lymphoblastic leukemia. The CDR3 is CASSPPREGPRETQYF. Read as DNA, the sequence is TGTGCCAGCTCACCACCGCGGGAGGGCCCTCGGGAGACCCAGTACTTC.